This TCR beta chain is drawn from a study of blood T cell repertoires in COVID-19. About the study: COVID-19 samples from acute and convalescent phases originated in the United States, Italy and Spain. Nucleic acid was either cDNA or gDNA, and it came from T cells, B-cell-depleted T cells, or PBMCs.

This table comes from immunoSEQ multiplex PCR, and its TCRdb copy is limited to in-frame clones, with some not included. The sample consists of tens of thousands of clones, 87% of them appearing once. V lost 0 bases and J lost 4; bases outside the gene matches: 3. This CDR3 region has 15 residues. The germline V gene has CDR1 MNHNY and CDR2 SVGAGI (reference sequence). The chain couples TRBV6-6 to TRBJ1-2; 9 bases are a match to TRBD1. The clonotype originates from a man older than 75 in a cohort sampled during active COVID-19. Sequencing was done on a sample of peripheral blood. The CDR3 DNA reads TGTGCCAGCAGTTACTCTACAGGGGGCTTCTATGGCTACACCTTC. Protein: CASSYSTGGFYGYTF.